This T cell receptor (beta chain) derives from a study of cytomegalovirus exposure and HLA in healthy donors. Amplification used 60 Vbeta primers and 13 Jbeta primers. Here immunoSEQ multiplex PCR was the method, and the copy in TCRdb shows in-frame clones only, minus some. Recorded here are about 96,000 clones; the top ten clones represent 3.4%. V lost 3 bases and J lost 5; bases outside the gene matches: 13. The CDR3 loop spans 16 amino acids. Germline values: CDR1 SGHRS, CDR2 YFSETQ. The chain carries TRBV5-1 and TRBJ2-5, with 7 bases matching TRBD2. Sequencing was performed on PBMCs. This sequence was found in a woman under 40 in good health and CMV-seronegative. The CDR3 spells CASSYTGRSQSETQYF. CDR3 bases: TGCGCCAGCAGCTATACCGGGAGGTCCCAATCGGAGACCCAGTACTTC. The full variable domain, its missing parts supplied by reference TRBV5-1 and TRBJ2-5, is KAGVTQTPRYLIKTRGQQVTLSCSPISGHRSVSWYQQTPGQGLQFLFEYFSETQRNKGNFPGRFSGRQFSNSRSEMNVSTLELGDSALYLCASSYTGRSQSETQYFGPGTRLLVL.